Reported below is one TCR beta chain. Antigen specificity is unknown. The V and J ends lost 3 bases and 0 bases, in that order; junction bases with no gene match: 9. The CDR3 runs 19 residues. Germline V gene data show CDR1 as SGDLS and CDR2 as YYNGEE. Researchers ran the PCR with 60 Vbeta and 13 Jbeta primers. Only in-frame clones appear in the TCRdb table, and some are missing; sequencing was by immunoSEQ multiplex PCR. The data hold approximately 120,000 clones, with around 75% observed a single time. The data were taken from a study of cytomegalovirus exposure and HLA in healthy donors. Study details: The study's early data release held tens of millions of unique TCRs from HLA-typed donors.

General study points: Reports state that TCR beta sequences accurately predicted most subjects' HLA-A and HLA-B alleles.

This clonotype originated in a man aged 55 to 70 in good health and CMV-seropositive. The chain links TRBV9 to TRBJ2-1; 13 nucleotides match TRBD2. The sample taken for sequencing was PBMCs. The CDR3 nucleotides read TGTGCCAGCAGCGACGGACTAGCGGGGGACTTAAGCTCCTACAATGAGCAGTTCTTC. This codes for CASSDGLAGDLSSYNEQFF.